The 29 T cell receptor beta chains below come from one sample, sequenced in a study of cytomegalovirus exposure and HLA in healthy donors. Primers included in the PCR were 60 Vbeta and 13 Jbeta primers. Here immunoSEQ multiplex PCR was the method, and the copy in TCRdb shows in-frame clones only, minus some. In the table there are about 180,000 clones, about 79% of which are singletons. Source material: PBMCs. The receptors originated from a girl aged 2 to 9 in good health and CMV-seropositive.

This sequence joins TRBV12-5 and TRBJ1-4, with 9 bases aligning to TRBD1. The germline V gene has CDR1 LGHNT and CDR2 FRNRAP. The CDR3 is 13 residues long. Germline trimming cut 6 bases from V and 8 bases from J; bases unmatched to any gene: 4. CDR3 coding DNA: TGTGCTAGTGGGGGACAGGGAGTAGAAAAACTGTTTTTT. Translation: CASGGQGVEKLFF.

The chain is built from TRBV6-4 and TRBJ2-1; D remains unclear. Germline CDR1 is MRHNA and CDR2 is SNTAGT. V lost 4 bases and J 7 bases, leaving 14 bases between the germline ends. CDR3 length: 14 residues. The CDR3 DNA sequence: TGTGCCAGCAGTGCCGGGTCCCGGCAGAATGAGCAGTTCTTC. This codes for CASSAGSRQNEQFF.

The chain links TRBV28 to TRBJ1-2, with 7 bases that match TRBD1. CDR1 is MDHEN and CDR2 is SYDVKM in the germline V gene. The J segment lost 8 bases and the V segment lost 6 bases, leaving 12 bases of the junction unmatched. The CDR3 spans 14 residues. The CDR3 nucleotides read TGTGCCAGCAGAGCGATAGACAGGGCAGGAGGCTACACCTTC. Translating gives CASRAIDRAGGYTF.

This rearrangement joins TRBV7-9 to TRBJ2-7; 13 bases match TRBD2. V lost 5 bases, J lost 0 bases, and 13 bases stayed unmatched. Germline V gene data show CDR1 as SEHNR and CDR2 as FQNEAQ (reference sequence). The length of the CDR3 is 19 residues. The chain's CDR3 is CASSIGLAGAGGNSYEQYF. CDR3 DNA sequence: TGTGCCAGCAGCATTGGACTAGCGGGAGCTGGCGGAAACTCCTACGAGCAGTACTTC.

The chain combines TRBV11-2 with TRBJ2-1, with D tentatively TRBD1 (7 bases). Germline CDR1 reads SGHAT; CDR2 reads FQNNGV. V was cut by 4 bases and J by 7 bases, with 20 bases left in between. This CDR3 is 16 amino acids long. Written as DNA, the CDR3 is TGTGCCAGCAGCTCCCTCAGGGGGAGGCCCCTTAATGAGCAGTTCTTC. Translating gives CASSSLRGRPLNEQFF.

The chain links TRBV4-1 to TRBJ2-3; 12 bases are a match to TRBD2. Germline V gene sequence: CDR1 MGHRA, CDR2 YSYEKL. The CDR3 runs 18 residues. J lost 2 bases, V lost 7 bases, and 13 bases had no gene match. CDR3 residues: CASTPQLAGGLDTDTQYF. For the CDR3, the DNA is TGCGCCAGCACCCCCCAACTAGCGGGAGGCCTAGACACAGATACGCAGTATTTT.

V usage is TRBV19 and J usage is TRBJ1-1; 12 bases align to TRBD1. The CDR3 loop spans 16 amino acids. CDR1 is LNHDA and CDR2 is SQIVND in the germline V gene (reference sequence). The junction had 5 bases not matched to a gene; V was cut back by 5 bases and J by 1 base. CDR3 sequence (DNA): TGTGCCAGTAGTGGGACAGGGGGCGCGGCGAACACTGAAGCTTTCTTT. Translation gives CASSGTGGAANTEAFF. The complete variable domain, with remaining parts taken from reference TRBV19 and TRBJ1-1, reads DGGITQSPKYLFRKEGQNVTLSCEQNLNHDAMYWYRQDPGQGLRLIYYSQIVNDFQKGDIAEGYSVSREKKESFPLTVTSAQKNPTAFYLCASSGTGGAANTEAFFGQGTRLTVV.

CDR3 amino acids: CSASGEAEAFF. CDR3 coding DNA: TGCAGTGCCTCCGGGGAGGCTGAAGCTTTCTTT. The chain is built from TRBV20-1 and TRBJ1-1; D gene uncertain. The CDR3 has 11 residues. CDR1 is DFQATT, CDR2 SNEGSKA, per germline (reference sequence). V lost 6 bases and J 6 bases, leaving 11 bases between the germline ends.

This chain joins TRBV27 and TRBJ1-6; 9 bases map to TRBD1. CDR3 length: 15 amino acids. Germline CDR1 and CDR2: MNHEY and SMNVEV (reference sequence). The V gene end was trimmed by 7 bases and the J gene end by 15 bases; junction bases not matched to a gene: 16. Written as DNA, the CDR3 is TGTGCCAGCACCCCAGAGTACAGGGGGCCAGCCTTCCTCCACTTT. It is translated as CASTPEYRGPAFLHF.

The CDR3 DNA reads as TGTGCCAGCTATAAGCATGGGGCCAACGTCCTGACTTTC. Its translation: CASYKHGANVLTF. The chain employs TRBV27 and TRBJ2-6; unclear D gene. The CDR3 has 13 residues. Between the trimmed V and J ends, which lost 8 bases and 3 bases, there was a span of 8 bases. Germline CDR1 reads MNHEY; CDR2 reads SMNVEV (reference sequence).

This chain links TRBV11-2 with TRBJ1-4; D uncertain. Trimming took off 5 bases at V and 4 bases at J, with 11 bases between the two ends. The germline V gene has CDR1 SGHAT and CDR2 FQNNGV. This CDR3 has 14 amino acids. The CDR3 protein is CASSPRRGNEKLFF. CDR3 bases: TGTGCCAGCAGCCCACGACGGGGTAATGAAAAACTGTTTTTT.

The J gene is TRBJ1-1, the V gene TRBV6-5; tentative D call: TRBD1 (6 bases). Trimming removed 6 bases from V and 9 bases from J, with 20 bases in between. The CDR3 runs to 14 residues. CDR1 and CDR2 (germline): MNHEY, SVGAGI. The CDR3 coding sequence is TGTGCCAGCAGCCAAGACACAGGGTTTGTGCAAGCTTTCTTT. It codes for CASSQDTGFVQAFF.

This clone was detected only a few times. The rearrangement joins TRBV18 to TRBJ2-5, with no clear D. This CDR3 region has 15 residues. Germline values: CDR1 KGHSH, CDR2 LQKENI. Trimming pared 3 bases from V and 1 base from J, leaving 12 bases between. The CDR3 DNA reads TGTGCCAGCTCACCCTTAACTACTTTCCAAGAGACCCAGTACTTC. Residues: CASSPLTTFQETQYF.

The rearrangement links TRBV28 to TRBJ2-7, with TRBD2 matching over 8 bases. CDR3 length: 15 residues. From germline, CDR1 is MDHEN and CDR2 SYDVKM. The trim removed 3 bases at V and 3 bases at J, leaving 7 bases unmatched. The CDR3 bases are TGTGCCAGCAGTTTCGGGACTAGGACCGGCTACGAGCAGTACTTC. It codes for CASSFGTRTGYEQYF. Looking up the rest from reference TRBV28 and TRBJ2-7 gives the full variable domain: DVKVTQSSRYLVKRTGEKVFLECVQDMDHENMFWYRQDPGLGLRLIYFSYDVKMKEKGDIPEGYSVSREKKERFSLILESASTNQTSMYLCASSFGTRTGYEQYFGPGTRLTVT.

V and J are TRBV2 and TRBJ1-2, with 9 bases fitting TRBD1. Looked up from germline, CDR1 is SNHLY and CDR2 is FYNNEI. V shed 6 bases, J shed 7 bases, and the junction held 12 bases outside the gene matches. This CDR3 is built from 15 residues. CDR3: CASRPSGTGGFGYTF. In nucleotides, the CDR3 is TGTGCCAGCAGACCCTCCGGCACAGGGGGCTTTGGCTACACCTTC.

V usage is TRBV28 and J usage is TRBJ2-1, with 7 bases lining up with TRBD2. Germline CDR1 and CDR2: MDHEN and SYDVKM. The CDR3 is 14 residues long. The J segment lost 5 bases and the V segment lost 2 bases, leaving 3 bases of the junction unmatched. The CDR3 sequence is CASSLRLADNEQFF. Written as DNA, the CDR3 is TGTGCCAGCAGTTTAAGGCTAGCGGACAATGAGCAGTTCTTC.

The rearrangement joins TRBV28 to TRBJ2-7; D gene uncertain. Germline CDR1 reads MDHEN; CDR2 reads SYDVKM. The length of the CDR3 is 12 residues. Between the trimmed V and J ends, which lost 2 bases and 2 bases, there was a span of 4 bases. CDR3 bases: TGTGCCAGCAGTTTAATCGCCTACGAGCAGTACTTC. Its translation is CASSLIAYEQYF.

The rearrangement uses TRBV2 and TRBJ2-1; possible D gene TRBD2, 6 bases. V was shortened by 6 bases and J by 4 bases, with 16 bases between the two germline ends. This CDR3 contains 15 residues. Germline V gene lookup returns CDR1 SNHLY and CDR2 FYNNEI. CDR3 nucleotides: TGTGCCAGCAGCGGCCAAAGTGGGGGGTACAATGAGCAGTTCTTC. This sequence encodes CASSGQSGGYNEQFF.

This chain connects TRBV6-5 to TRBJ2-3; TRBD2 is a possible D gene (6 bases). Between the trimmed V and J ends, which lost 4 bases and 3 bases, there was a span of 11 bases. The germline gives CDR1 MNHEY, CDR2 SVGAGI. The CDR3 covers 14 residues. The CDR3 nucleotides are TGTGCCAGCAGTTCCCGGGACTCTACAGATACGCAGTATTTT. Encoded protein: CASSSRDSTDTQYF.

J is TRBJ1-5 and V is TRBV2, with D unresolved. Germline V lookup: CDR1 SNHLY, CDR2 FYNNEI. The V gene lost 6 bases and the J gene lost 0 bases, with 12 bases spanning the gap. The CDR3 runs to 15 residues. Here the CDR3 DNA reads TGTGCCAGCAGGCTCTGGTCAGATAGCAATCAGCCCCAGCATTTT. This gives the protein CASRLWSDSNQPQHF.

This chain links TRBV7-2 with TRBJ1-6, with 12 bases aligning to TRBD1. The CDR3 runs to 17 residues. CDR1 SGHTA and CDR2 FQGNSA come from the germline V gene. V shed 3 bases, J shed 7 bases, and the junction held 7 bases outside the gene matches. CDR3 residues: CASSLDRDRGQNSPLHF. CDR3 DNA sequence: TGTGCCAGCAGCTTGGACCGGGACAGGGGGCAAAATTCACCCCTCCACTTT.

The chain is built from TRBV2 and TRBJ2-3; TRBD1 agrees at 7 bases. Unmatched junction bases numbered 8, after V lost 6 bases and J lost 2 bases. Germline lookup yields CDR1 SNHLY and CDR2 FYNNEI. The CDR3 has 15 amino acids. The CDR3: CASRGDRPSTDTQYF. In DNA, the CDR3 is TGTGCCAGCAGGGGGGACAGACCCTCCACAGATACGCAGTATTTT.

This chain uses TRBV7-8 with TRBJ1-2; a possible D gene is TRBD1 (5 bases). The germline CDR1 and CDR2 sequences are SGHVS and FQNEAQ. The CDR3 is 15 amino acids. Trimming left V 1 base short and J 5 bases short, with 14 bases between. The CDR3 sequence: CASSLEQASYYGYTF. The CDR3 bases are TGTGCCAGCAGCTTAGAACAGGCATCTTATTATGGCTACACCTTC.

This chain joins TRBV7-3 and TRBJ1-2, with 9 bases matching TRBD1. In germline, CDR1 is SGHTA, CDR2 FQGTGA. The CDR3 runs to 15 residues. Losses at the gene ends were 5 bases for V and 2 bases for J; bases not matched to a gene: 6. This CDR3 reads CASSPTGTGNYGYTF. The CDR3 DNA sequence: TGTGCCAGCAGCCCAACGGGGACAGGGAACTATGGCTACACCTTC.

The V call is TRBV5-4, the J call TRBJ2-2, with TRBD1 identical over 7 bases. Germline values: CDR1 SGHNT, CDR2 YYREEE (reference sequence). The length of the CDR3 is 14 residues. Trimming at V came to 4 bases and at J to 4 bases, leaving 4 bases not matched to a gene. CDR3 DNA sequence: TGTGCCAGCAGCCTGGGACAGCCCACCGGGGAGCTGTTTTTT. This encodes CASSLGQPTGELFF.

The genes are TRBV7-8 and TRBJ2-1, with 14 bases identical to TRBD2. Germline loops: CDR1 SGHVS, CDR2 FQNEAQ. Trimming at V came to 5 bases and at J to 7 bases, leaving 13 bases not matched to a gene. CDR3 size: 18 residues. In DNA, the CDR3 is TGTGCCAGCAGCACCGGGACTAGCGGGAGATTAGGGCGGAATGAGCAGTTCTTC. This gives the protein CASSTGTSGRLGRNEQFF.

V usage is TRBV2 and J usage is TRBJ1-5; weak D call: TRBD1 (5 bases). The V end was cut by 3 bases, the J end by 0 bases, with 18 bases between. Germline V CDR1 and CDR2: SNHLY, FYNNEI. This CDR3 comprises 18 residues. This CDR3 is CASSDDNRTSFSNQPQHF. CDR3 DNA sequence: TGTGCCAGCAGTGATGATAATAGGACATCTTTTAGCAATCAGCCCCAGCATTTT. The complete variable domain, with remaining parts taken from reference TRBV2 and TRBJ1-5, reads EPEVTQTPSHQVTQMGQEVILRCVPISNHLYFYWYRQILGQKVEFLVSFYNNEISEKSEIFDDQFSVERPDGSNFTLKIRSTKLEDSAMYFCASSDDNRTSFSNQPQHFGDGTRLSIL.

The J gene is TRBJ1-4, the V gene TRBV28, with D unresolved. V lost 6 bases and J lost 0, with 17 bases in between. The CDR3 consists of 17 residues. CDR1 MDHEN and CDR2 SYDVKM come from the germline V gene. The CDR3 DNA sequence: TGTGCCAGCAGCACCCTCCGGGGTCTGGCAACTAATGAAAAACTGTTTTTT. Its translation is CASSTLRGLATNEKLFF. The variable domain in full, with the rest retrieved from reference TRBV28 and TRBJ1-4, is DVKVTQSSRYLVKRTGEKVFLECVQDMDHENMFWYRQDPGLGLRLIYFSYDVKMKEKGDIPEGYSVSREKKERFSLILESASTNQTSMYLCASSTLRGLATNEKLFFGSGTQLSVL.

The CDR3 coding sequence is TGTGCCTGGGAGGCCGGGACAGGGGAGGGCTACACCTTC. It is translated as CAWEAGTGEGYTF. The gene calls are TRBV30 and TRBJ1-2; 10 nucleotides match TRBD1. Germline assignment: CDR1 GTSNPN and CDR2 SVGIG (reference sequence). Trimming removed 5 bases from V and 8 bases from J; junction bases left unmatched: 8. The CDR3 loop spans 13 amino acids.